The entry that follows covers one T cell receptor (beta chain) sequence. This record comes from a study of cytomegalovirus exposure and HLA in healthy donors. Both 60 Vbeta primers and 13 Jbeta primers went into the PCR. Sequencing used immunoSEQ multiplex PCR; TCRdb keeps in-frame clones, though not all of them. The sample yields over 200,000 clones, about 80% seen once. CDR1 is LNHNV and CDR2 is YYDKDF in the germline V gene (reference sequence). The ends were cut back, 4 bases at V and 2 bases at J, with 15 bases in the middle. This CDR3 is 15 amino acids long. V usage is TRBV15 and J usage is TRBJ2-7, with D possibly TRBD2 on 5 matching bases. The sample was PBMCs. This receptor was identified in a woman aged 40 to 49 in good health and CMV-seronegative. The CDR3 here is CATSIGGYGTYEQYF. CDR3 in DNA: TGTGCCACCAGCATAGGAGGATACGGCACCTACGAGCAGTACTTC. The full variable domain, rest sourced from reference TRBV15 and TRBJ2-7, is DAMVIQNPRYQVTQFGKPVTLSCSQTLNHNVMYWYQQKSSQAPKLLFHYYDKDFNNEADTPDNFQSRRPNTSFCFLDIRSPGLGDTAMYLCATSIGGYGTYEQYFGPGTRLTVT.